This TCR beta chain derives from a study of identical twins. V shed 6 bases and J shed 1 base, with 14 bases lying between them. The CDR3 extends over 14 amino acids. CDR1 is SQVTM, CDR2 ANQGSEA, per germline. TCRdb passed the 5' RACE reads through MiXCR, listing each CDR3 protein once. The sample lists 1.5 million or so distinct CDR3 sequences, 25% to 35% occurring once. The TCR comes from a newborn girl in good health. Sequencing was carried out using cord blood. The chain carries TRBV29-1 and TRBJ2-3; perhaps TRBD1 as D (5 bases). CDR3 sequence reads: CSVDRGAGTDTQYF. The DNA for the CDR3 is TGCAGCGTAGACAGAGGAGCCGGCACAGATACGCAGTATTTT.